This T cell receptor beta chain originates from a study of T cells in Graves' hyperthyroidism and ophthalmopathy (dated by TCRdb to about 2019). Notes on the research overall: Peripheral blood was collected at initial diagnosis, before any treatment. To identify TCR V-J signatures that set the groups apart, the researchers used a discovery cohort of about a hundred patients, made up of 40 to 45 with Graves' ophthalmopathy and about 59 with stable Graves' hyperthyroidism. Prospective prediction of ophthalmopathy was tested in an independent validation cohort of 18 to 20 hyperthyroidism patients and some 17 patients who later progressed to ophthalmopathy. The roughly 94 discovery patients were randomly split 7:3 into training and test sets. Thyroid tissue and blood T-cell repertoires from roughly 6 Graves' hyperthyroidism patients were also compared in the study. After sampling, hyperthyroidism patients received methimazole starting at 30 mg daily, and ophthalmopathy patients received high-dose intravenous methylprednisolone. TCR Vbeta CDR3 sequencing of approximately 140 peripheral blood samples (around 45 ophthalmopathy, about 80 hyperthyroidism and around 17 progressor patients) is reported in the paper.

As to this clonotype: The specificity of this receptor is unknown. No much larger clone is present one base from it, and per-base qualities are unavailable.

Stable Graves' hyperthyroidism was defined as no progression to ophthalmopathy during 18 months of follow-up. Hyperthyroidism patients were aged 18 to 65 years and newly diagnosed, with disease duration of less than 2 months. The study excluded patients with uncontrolled infections, other autoimmune diseases, pregnancy or lactation. Diagnoses relied on clinical symptoms, serum thyroxine and TRAb, thyroid ultrasound and orbital computed tomography. Ficoll-Paque density gradient centrifugation was used to isolate PBMCs from 8.5 to 10 ml of fresh peripheral blood. Total RNA was extracted with Trizol reagent, and quality was checked on an Agilent 2100 Bioanalyzer. Results and caveats for the whole study, not just this receptor: In validation, progression to ophthalmopathy was predicted by the model with around 70% sensitivity and roughly 76% specificity, a median of about 6.8 months before onset. A model built on a 13 V-J signature distinguished ophthalmopathy from stable hyperthyroidism, reaching about 88% sensitivity and 81.08% specificity in cross-validation and 80%/75% in testing. Sample size was not statistically predetermined, and blinding of investigators to group allocation was not performed. Most expanded thyroid clonotypes (frequency above 0.001) were also detected in blood, a finding suggesting that blood repertoires may reflect thyroid immune responses.

The TCR beta CDR3 regions were amplified from RNA transcripts. The TCR CDR3 was subjected to a first round of RT-PCR using the HTBI primer set and the Qiagen OneStep RT-PCR kit. The libraries were constructed in a second round of multiplex PCR and then size-selected and purified. The libraries were sequenced on an Illumina HiSeq2000 using paired-end 100 bp reads. The study's processing was this. SOAPnuke was used to process the raw data, throwing out any read that contained adapters or uncalled bases, had a mean Phred below 15, or lacked an exact constant-primer or identifier match. COPE v1.2.5 was used to merge high-quality paired reads, and clonotypes were defined as unique nucleotide sequences. MiTCR v1.1 was used to align clonotypes to the IMGT TRBV, TRBD and TRBJ reference segments. The analysis was restricted to V-J combinations with a frequency above 0.0001, which together covered 99.2% of the repertoires. The TCS score was defined as the ratio of F50 (clonal expansion) to E x V (chaos), calculated using BLOSUM62-based TCRdist between CDR3 peptides within each V-J. Welch's t-statistics and random forest reduced fewer than 550 V-J features to 13, which were used in a naive Bayes classifier (R e1071). The similarity between thyroid and blood repertoires was quantified using the Morisita-Horn index. TCRdb trimmed public reads at Q25 via fastp, called clones via MiXCR and kept in-frame beta chains. Duplicate CDR3 protein sequences are folded into a single record with the most common DNA and genes. The V and J calls and clone size are TCRdb's, not the authors'. The sample contains 600,000 to 800,000 distinct CDR3 sequences, around a third of them found a single time. Around 30% of the sample goes to the ten largest clones.

The CDR3 covers 11 residues, taking in both the cysteine and the phenylalanine. CDR3 DNA is the only sequence kept; it has 33 bases, read in frame from the first base. A distance of 10 bases separates the germline ends of V and J, which lose 4 bases and 6 bases respectively. Taken from the germline V gene (reference sequence), the CDR1 and CDR2 loops are GTSNPN and SVGIG. This sequence originates from a woman in her thirties or forties with Graves' hyperthyroidism. Sequences were obtained from blood. This chain joins TRBV30 to TRBJ2-7; 5 matching bases give a weak D call of TRBD1. The CDR3 is CAWTGYSEQYF. The DNA sequence is TGTGCCTGGACAGGGTATAGCGAGCAGTACTTC. With the rest looked up from the reference TRBV30 and TRBJ2-7 genes rather than sequenced, the full variable domain is SQTIHQWPATLVQPVGSPLSLECTVEGTSNPNLYWYRQAAGRGLQLLFYSVGIGQISSEVPQNLSASRPQDRQFILSSKKLLLSDSGFYLCAWTGYSEQYFGPGTRLTVT.